Listed here is a single T cell receptor beta chain. Its antigen is as yet unknown. Tregs were sorted as CD4+CD25+CD127-/low cells. Findings and limits, study-wide: The TCR gene usage of tumor memory CD4+ T cells clustered together with blood and lymph node memory CD4+ cells and with lymph node naive CD4+ cells.

V was shortened by 0 bases and J by 4 bases, with 14 bases between the two germline ends. Per germline, CDR1 MNHEY and CDR2 SVGEGT. The length of the CDR3 is 16 residues. Constant-region reverse primers amplified full-length variable regions, followed by semi-nested Nested Universal Primer A PCR. TCRdb passed the 5' RACE reads through MiXCR, listing each CDR3 protein once. The sample yields roughly 8,500 distinct CDR3 sequences, less than 55% seen once. Source material: Tregs sorted from a lymph node. The chain couples TRBV6-2 or TRBV6-3 to TRBJ2-3; a weak D match, TRBD2 (6 bases). This clonotype was obtained from a female donor with breast cancer. This chain's CDR3 is CASSYSIREIADTQYF. The DNA of the CDR3 is TGTGCCAGCAGTTACTCGATCCGGGAGATCGCAGATACGCAGTATTTT.